Listed below are T cell receptor beta chains from one sample, sequenced in a study of blood T cell repertoires in COVID-19. Data came from immunoSEQ multiplex PCR; TCRdb stores just in-frame clones and leaves some out. The table has some 41,000 clones, roughly 84% seen once. The sample was peripheral blood. The receptors originated from a woman in her seventies with acute or convalescent COVID-19. Each CDR3 is given with its conserved first and last residue. D genes are given only for firm matches. Some rows mark clone size as missing; the rest say once, few, many or name a class of expanded clone.

TGCAGCGTTGAGCAGGGCCAGGAGACCCAGTACTTC | CSVEQGQETQYF | TRBJ2-5 | NA | TRBV29-1 | NA
TGCAGTGCGGCTAGCGGTTACGAGCAGTACTTC | CSAASGYEQYF | TRBJ2-7 | TRBD2 | TRBV20-1 | NA
TGCGCCAGCAGCTCCTCTAGCGGGAGGAGTCGATACAATGAGCAGTTCTTC | CASSSSSGRSRYNEQFF | TRBJ2-1 | TRBD2 | TRBV5-1 | once
TGTGCCAGCAGCTCACAGGGTTTGGGGGCCAATGAGCAGTTCTTC | CASSSQGLGANEQFF | TRBJ2-1 | NA | TRBV7-3 | NA
TGTGCCAGCAGTTCCACCGACAGGGTTAATCAGCCCCAGCATTTT | CASSSTDRVNQPQHF | TRBJ1-5 | TRBD1 | TRBV28 | NA
TGTGCCTGGAACAAGGACAGGGGCTGGAAGTTCTTC | CAWNKDRGWKFF | TRBJ2-1 | TRBD1 | TRBV30 | NA
TGTGCCAGCAGCCAAGGTAGACAGCGCACAGATACGCAGTATTTT | CASSQGRQRTDTQYF | TRBJ2-3 | NA | TRBV14 | NA
TGCGCCAGCCGTCCAGCGGGATTTGGCACAGATACGCAGTATTTT | CASRPAGFGTDTQYF | TRBJ2-3 | TRBD2 | TRBV5-1 | NA
TGCGCCAGCAGCCGGGGGACTAGCTCCTACAATGAGCAGTTCTTC | CASSRGTSSYNEQFF | TRBJ2-1 | TRBD2 | TRBV4-3 | NA
TGTGCCACCGGGGGGGGGCAAGAAAAACTGTTTTTT | CATGGGQEKLFF | TRBJ1-4 | NA | TRBV19 | NA
TGTGCCAGCAGCTTGTCGGGAGCCTACGAGCAGTACTTC | CASSLSGAYEQYF | TRBJ2-7 | NA | TRBV7-3 | NA
TGTGCCACCAGTCCTGGGGGCAGTCAGGGAAGAGGCTACACCTTC | CATSPGGSQGRGYTF | TRBJ1-2 | NA | TRBV24-1 | NA
TGTGCCAGCAGTCCGACTAGCGGGAGGCCTGAGCAGTACTTC | CASSPTSGRPEQYF | TRBJ2-7 | TRBD2 | TRBV6-2/TRBV6-3 | NA
TGTGCCAGCAGCTTAGCACGTATGACCCCCGGGAACATTCAGTACTTC | CASSLARMTPGNIQYF | TRBJ2-4 | NA | TRBV11-3 | NA
TGTGCTACTAGCCGGGCGGCCAACGAGCAGTACTTC | CATSRAANEQYF | TRBJ2-7 | NA | TRBV3-1/TRBV3-2 | NA
TGTGCCAGCAGTATCGCCTCGGGACAGGGGCATCAGCCCCAGCATTTT | CASSIASGQGHQPQHF | TRBJ1-5 | TRBD1 | TRBV28 | NA
TGTGCCAGCAGGGGCTCCGGGACAGGGCAATTCGAGCAGTACTTC | CASRGSGTGQFEQYF | TRBJ2-7 | TRBD1 | TRBV27 | NA
TGCGCCAGCAGCCAAGATCCGCAGGGAACCCAGCCCCAGCATTTT | CASSQDPQGTQPQHF | TRBJ1-5 | NA | TRBV4-3 | NA
TGTGCAAGTCGCTTAGGGACTAGCGGGAGGGCAGATACGCAGTATTTT | CASRLGTSGRADTQYF | TRBJ2-3 | NA | TRBV12-2 | NA
TGTGCCAGCAGCCAGAGGCAGGGGGCTGGCTACACCTTC | CASSQRQGAGYTF | TRBJ1-2 | TRBD1 | TRBV3-1/TRBV3-2 | once
TGTGCCAGCAGCTTAGTTGGAGGTGTAGGGGGCGCGGACTATGGCTACACCTTC | CASSLVGGVGGADYGYTF | TRBJ1-2 | TRBD1 | TRBV7-8 | once
TGTGCCAGCAGCTTTACAGAGTACACTGAAGCTTTCTTT | CASSFTEYTEAFF | TRBJ1-1 | NA | TRBV7-3 | few
TGTGCCAGCAGGGGAGAAGGGAGCGCCTCCTACGAGCAGTACTTC | CASRGEGSASYEQYF | TRBJ2-7 | NA | TRBV2 | NA
TGTGCCAGCAGTTACGGCAGTGGGAGCTGGGGTAATGAGCAGTTCTTC | CASSYGSGSWGNEQFF | TRBJ2-1 | NA | TRBV6-5 | NA
TGTGCCAGCAGCTTGACCCTCCAGAATGAAAAACTGTTTTTT | CASSLTLQNEKLFF | TRBJ1-4 | NA | TRBV5-4 | once
TGCGCCAGCAGCTTGCAAGGACAGGGGGCGGGAGATACGCAGTATTTT | CASSLQGQGAGDTQYF | TRBJ2-3 | TRBD1 | TRBV5-1 | NA
TGTGCCAGCAGCTTTAGACAGGGTCAGACCTCTTATAATTCACCCCTCCACTTT | CASSFRQGQTSYNSPLHF | TRBJ1-6 | TRBD1 | TRBV11-2 | once
TGTGCCACCAGTGATTCCAGGGGTCCGGGAGGGCTGGAAGAGACCCAGTACTTC | CATSDSRGPGGLEETQYF | TRBJ2-5 | TRBD2 | TRBV24-1 | NA
TGCGCCAGCAGCCAAGAATCGACTAGCGGCAGTCAAAATACGCAGTATTTT | CASSQESTSGSQNTQYF | TRBJ2-3 | TRBD2 | TRBV4-1 | NA
TGTGCCAGCAGCGTACGACAGGGGCTAAGCTCCTATAATTCACCCCTCCACTTT | CASSVRQGLSSYNSPLHF | TRBJ1-6 | TRBD1 | TRBV7-2 | NA
TGTGCCACCAGTGATTCGGGTAGCGGGAGGGCCCTAGACGAGCAGTACTTC | CATSDSGSGRALDEQYF | TRBJ2-7 | TRBD2 | TRBV24-1 | NA
TGCACCACGACGGGACAGACCCACACTGAAGCTTTCTTT | CTTTGQTHTEAFF | TRBJ1-1 | TRBD1 | TRBV29-1 | NA
TGTGCCAGCAGCGTGGGCAGGGCCCAAGAGACCCAGTACTTC | CASSVGRAQETQYF | TRBJ2-5 | NA | TRBV9 | NA
TGCGCCAGCAGTCGCATCCAGGGTTCAACTAATGAAAAACTGTTTTTT | CASSRIQGSTNEKLFF | TRBJ1-4 | NA | TRBV5-1 | NA
TGCAGCGTTCGCACAGGTGGGTCGGGCCGTGGCTATGGCTACACCTTC | CSVRTGGSGRGYGYTF | TRBJ1-2 | NA | TRBV29-1 | few
TGTGCCAGTAGCCTTGGGGCAGGGCCAGATACGCAGTATTTT | CASSLGAGPDTQYF | TRBJ2-3 | NA | TRBV19 | once
TGTGCCAGCAGCCCGGGGCCGGGACTAGCGGATAATGAGCAGTTCTTC | CASSPGPGLADNEQFF | TRBJ2-1 | TRBD2 | TRBV11-2 | NA
TGTGCCACCAGCAGAGGCGGGCTAGCGGGAGGGGACGATGAGCAGTTCTTC | CATSRGGLAGGDDEQFF | TRBJ2-1 | TRBD2 | TRBV15 | NA
TGTGCCAGCAGTTCCTTCGGGGAGGGAAATGAGCAGTTCTTC | CASSSFGEGNEQFF | TRBJ2-1 | TRBD2 | TRBV6-5 | NA
TGTGCCAGCAGCCAAGGGCCCCGGGATGAGCAGTTCTTC | CASSQGPRDEQFF | TRBJ2-1 | NA | TRBV3-1/TRBV3-2 | NA
TGTGCCAGCAGCCAAGGACTAGCGGGAGCGGAGGAGACCCAGTACTTC | CASSQGLAGAEETQYF | TRBJ2-5 | TRBD2 | TRBV5-4 | NA
TGTGCCAGCAGCCAAGGGGAGACTAGCGGGAGCGAGCAGTACTTC | CASSQGETSGSEQYF | TRBJ2-7 | TRBD2 | TRBV4-2 | NA
TGCGCCAGCAGGGGGGCAGCCGGGGAGCTGTTTTTT | CASRGAAGELFF | TRBJ2-2 | NA | TRBV10-1 | NA
TGTGCCAGCAGCTTGGTTGTCTTCGATTCGAGGATCTACGAGCAGTACTTC | CASSLVVFDSRIYEQYF | TRBJ2-7 | NA | TRBV5-5 | NA
TGTGCCAGCAGCCGGCTTAGCGGGAGGTTCAGAGATACGCAGTATTTT | CASSRLSGRFRDTQYF | TRBJ2-3 | TRBD2 | TRBV7-8 | NA
TGTGCCAGCAGTTCTCAAGCGGGACCATCCTACGAGCAGTACTTC | CASSSQAGPSYEQYF | TRBJ2-7 | TRBD2 | TRBV27 | NA